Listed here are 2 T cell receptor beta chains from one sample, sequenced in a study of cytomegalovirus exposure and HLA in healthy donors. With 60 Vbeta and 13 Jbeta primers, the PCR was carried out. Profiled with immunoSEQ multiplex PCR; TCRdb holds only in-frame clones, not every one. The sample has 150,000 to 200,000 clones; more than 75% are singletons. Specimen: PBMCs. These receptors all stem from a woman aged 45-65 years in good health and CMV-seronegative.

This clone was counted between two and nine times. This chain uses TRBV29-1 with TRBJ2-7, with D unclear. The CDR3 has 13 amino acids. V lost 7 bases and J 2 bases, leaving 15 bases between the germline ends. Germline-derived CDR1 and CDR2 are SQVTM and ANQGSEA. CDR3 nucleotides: TGCAGCGCCATATCTAGAGCAGCCTACGAGCAGTACTTC. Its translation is CSAISRAAYEQYF.

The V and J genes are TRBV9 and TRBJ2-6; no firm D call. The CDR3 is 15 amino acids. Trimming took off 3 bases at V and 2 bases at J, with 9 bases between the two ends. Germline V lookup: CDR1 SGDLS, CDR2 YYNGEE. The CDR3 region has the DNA TGTGCCAGCAGCGCGCAGGTAACTGGGGCCAACGTCCTGACTTTC. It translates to CASSAQVTGANVLTF.